A few counts support the clone carrying this T cell receptor (beta chain). As yet, its antigen is unknown. These data come from a study of identical twins. Whole-study findings and limits: Insertions were reduced in abundant cord blood beta clonotypes but not in memory repertoires. Weaker excess sharing between twins was seen in beta out-of-frame sequences.

The germline V gene has CDR1 SGHRS and CDR2 YFSETQ. The CDR3 extends over 17 amino acids. After removal of 4 bases from V and 6 bases from J, the junction contained 15 bases not matched to a gene. TCRdb ran MiXCR on the 5' RACE reads and lists one entry per CDR3 protein. The table shows about 1.7 million distinct CDR3 sequences, with 32% occurring only once. Specimen: cord blood. V is TRBV5-1 and J is TRBJ1-4, with 7 bases aligning to TRBD1. The sequence came from a newborn girl in good health. The CDR3 here is CASSLPTFDREDEKLFF. DNA of the CDR3: TGCGCCAGCAGCCTCCCCACTTTCGACAGGGAGGATGAAAAACTGTTTTTT. Based on the CDR3 plus reference TRBV5-1 and TRBJ1-4, the full variable domain is KAGVTQTPRYLIKTRGQQVTLSCSPISGHRSVSWYQQTPGQGLQFLFEYFSETQRNKGNFPGRFSGRQFSNSRSEMNVSTLELGDSALYLCASSLPTFDREDEKLFFGSGTQLSVL.